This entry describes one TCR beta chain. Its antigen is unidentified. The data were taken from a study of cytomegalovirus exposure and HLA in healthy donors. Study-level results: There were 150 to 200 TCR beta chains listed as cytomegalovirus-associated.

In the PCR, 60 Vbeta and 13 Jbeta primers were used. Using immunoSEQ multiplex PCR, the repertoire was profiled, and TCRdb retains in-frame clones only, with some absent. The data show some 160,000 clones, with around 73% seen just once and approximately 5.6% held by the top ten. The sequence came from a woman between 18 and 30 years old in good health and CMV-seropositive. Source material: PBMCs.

Here the CDR3 DNA reads TGTGCCAGCAGCAACAGGGCGTTGGTGGCTGAAGCTTTCTTT. This sequence encodes CASSNRALVAEAFF. The chain carries TRBV5-8 and TRBJ1-1; D is perhaps TRBD1 (6 bases). Trimming removed 4 bases at V and 6 bases at J, with 16 bases between. Germline CDR1 is SGHTS and CDR2 is YDEGEE. CDR3 length equals 14 residues.